Shown below are 11 T cell receptor beta chains from a single sample sequenced in a study of breast tumors, draining lymph nodes, adjacent tissues. Each CDR3 protein is one row after TCRdb ran MiXCR on the multiplex PCR reads. The profile covers just under 65,000 distinct CDR3 sequences, with roughly 59% appearing a single time and roughly 19% taken by the ten largest. The sample consisted of breast tumor tissue. These receptors originate from a female donor with breast cancer. Some clones in this sample may be carry-over from other donors' samples.

The V gene is TRBV20-1, the J gene TRBJ2-3, with D possibly TRBD1 on 5 matching bases. The germline gives CDR1 DFQATT, CDR2 SNEGSKA (reference sequence). This CDR3 comprises 14 residues. Deletions cut 3 bases from V and 0 bases from J, with 10 bases between. CDR3 DNA sequence: TGCAGTGCTAGGACAGACCCTAGCACAGATACGCAGTATTTT. It codes for CSARTDPSTDTQYF.

The chain joins TRBV29-1 to TRBJ2-1, with D perhaps TRBD2 (6 bases). Trimming left V 4 bases short and J 8 bases short, with 27 bases between. CDR1 is SQVTM and CDR2 is ANQGSEA in the germline V gene. This CDR3 comprises 17 residues. CDR3 residues: CSVVVGQSNTGEDEQFF. The CDR3 DNA reads as TGCAGCGTTGTTGTGGGCCAGTCGAACACCGGGGAGGATGAGCAGTTCTTC.

In the case of this clonotype: This may stem from a read error, because a much larger clone lies one nucleotide away. This chain uses TRBV5-8 with TRBJ2-5, with a possible D match to TRBD1 (7 bases). The germline V gene has CDR1 SGHTS and CDR2 YDEGEE. The CDR3 runs 15 residues. The CDR3 is CTSSLGTAGQETQYF. CDR3 sequence (DNA): TGTACCAGCAGCTTGGGGACAGCGGGTCAAGAGACCCAGTACTTC.

The V gene is TRBV19, the J gene TRBJ1-2, with TRBD1 identical over 10 bases. V lost 0 bases to trimming and J lost 2 bases; unmatched junction nucleotides: 6. CDR1 LNHDA and CDR2 SQIVND come from the germline V gene (reference sequence). This CDR3 spans 17 amino acids. The CDR3 nucleotides read TGTGCCAGTAGTATAGATCTCGCGGGACAGGGGAACTATGGCTACACCTTC. Its protein product is CASSIDLAGQGNYGYTF. The full variable domain, completed using reference TRBV19 and TRBJ1-2, is DGGITQSPKYLFRKEGQNVTLSCEQNLNHDAMYWYRQDPGQGLRLIYYSQIVNDFQKGDIAEGYSVSREKKESFPLTVTSAQKNPTAFYLCASSIDLAGQGNYGYTFGSGTRLTVV.

Ten or more counts support this clonotype. With a much larger clone just one base away, this may be a read error. This chain connects TRBV6-1 to TRBJ2-7, with no clear D. The CDR3 has 13 amino acids. V was cut by 5 bases and J by 0 bases, with 8 bases left in between. The germline V gene encodes CDR1 MNHNS and CDR2 SASEGT. CDR3 sequence reads: CASSRFSSYEQYF. The CDR3 DNA reads TGTGCCAGCAGTCGTTTCAGCTCCTACGAGCAGTACTTC.

The V and J genes are TRBV12-3 or TRBV12-4 and TRBJ1-6, with D unclear. V was shortened by 5 bases and J by 4 bases, with 15 bases between the two germline ends. The CDR3 is made up of 16 amino acids. Here the CDR3 reads CASSTTSGPYNSPLHF. CDR3 DNA: TGTGCCAGCAGTACCACTAGCGGGCCTTATAATTCACCCCTCCACTTT.

This sequence joins TRBV14 and TRBJ2-1; D is undetermined. CDR1 is SGHDN and CDR2 is FVKESK in the germline V gene. The CDR3 covers 15 residues. Trimming removed 9 bases from V and 1 base from J, with 16 bases in between. The CDR3: CASQKTGRSYNEQFF. CDR3 DNA sequence: TGTGCCAGTCAGAAAACGGGCCGGTCCTACAATGAGCAGTTCTTC.

A note on this clonotype: One end of the junction varies from germline; a read error may be responsible. This chain links TRBV7-2 with TRBJ2-6, with 8 bases matching TRBD1. This CDR3 is 13 amino acids long. Germline CDR1 is SGHTA and CDR2 is FQGNSA. In nucleotides, the CDR3 is TGTGCCAGCAGCTCATACAGGGGGAACACTGAAGCTTTC. Protein product: CASSSYRGNTEAF.

The rearrangement uses TRBV7-2 and TRBJ2-1; no clear D gene. Trimming shortened V by 3 bases and J by 1 base, and 7 bases separated the two germline ends. The CDR3 runs 14 residues. Germline CDR1 SGHTA, CDR2 FQGNSA. This CDR3 is CASSFGYSYNEQFF. In DNA, the CDR3 is TGTGCCAGCAGCTTCGGTTATTCCTACAATGAGCAGTTCTTC. The full variable domain, with the rest looked up from reference TRBV7-2 and TRBJ2-1, is GAGVSQSPSNKVTEKGKDVELRCDPISGHTALYWYRQSLGQGLEFLIYFQGNSAPDKSGLPSDRFSAERTGGSVSTLTIQRTQQEDSAVYLCASSFGYSYNEQFFGPGTRLTVL.

V gene TRBV5-4 combines with J gene TRBJ1-2; 12 positions match TRBD1. In germline, CDR1 is SGHNT, CDR2 YYREEE (reference sequence). CDR3 length: 14 amino acids. After removal of 3 bases from V and 8 bases from J, the junction contained 5 bases not matched to a gene. The CDR3, as DNA: TGTGCCAGCAGCTCCCCGGGACAGGGGGCAGGCTACACCTTC. It translates to CASSSPGQGAGYTF.

Ten or more counts support this clonotype. V usage is TRBV11-2 and J usage is TRBJ2-2; 7 nucleotides align to TRBD1. This CDR3 spans 15 amino acids. V lost 6 bases to trimming and J lost 0 bases; unmatched junction nucleotides: 4. Germline lookup yields CDR1 SGHAT and CDR2 FQNNGV. CDR3 amino acids: CASRRTGANTGELFF. The CDR3 DNA sequence: TGTGCCAGCAGGCGTACAGGGGCGAACACCGGGGAGCTGTTTTTT.